This entry lists 23 T cell receptor beta chains sequenced from one sample in a study of healthy donors' naive CD4 and CD8 T cells. Starting from 450 to 550 ng of total RNA, TCR libraries were made with linear amplification. TCRdb itself ran the reads through MiXCR, one entry per CDR3 protein. The sample lists about 180,000 distinct CDR3 sequences; under 85% were seen once. The sample consisted of naive CD4+ and CD8+ T cells sorted from blood, pooled from several donors. The receptors were gathered from a pool of human donors in good health; the sample pools cells from several healthy donors.

V and J are TRBV29-1 and TRBJ2-5; 14 bases align to TRBD2. Germline trimming cut 7 bases from V and 5 bases from J; bases unmatched to any gene: 6. The germline gives CDR1 SQVTM, CDR2 ANQGSEA. The CDR3 is 14 residues long. This CDR3 reads CSAGLAGVEETQYF. Here the CDR3 DNA reads TGCAGCGCGGGACTAGCGGGGGTTGAGGAGACCCAGTACTTC. The full variable domain, rest sourced from reference TRBV29-1 and TRBJ2-5, is SAVISQKPSRDICQRGTSLTIQCQVDSQVTMMFWYRQQPGQSLTLIATANQGSEATYESGFVIDKFPISRPNLTFSTLTVSNMSPEDSSIYLCSAGLAGVEETQYFGPGTRLLVL.

This chain uses TRBV11-2 with TRBJ2-1; 8 bases are shared with TRBD1. V lost 0 bases, J lost 6 bases, and 4 bases stayed unmatched. The CDR3 extends over 15 amino acids. Germline V gene sequence: CDR1 SGHAT, CDR2 FQNNGV. The CDR3 is CASSLDTTGANEQFF. The CDR3 DNA is TGTGCCAGCAGCTTAGACACGACAGGGGCCAATGAGCAGTTCTTC.

The chain uses TRBV12-3 or TRBV12-4 and TRBJ2-5; D is unresolved. Between the trimmed V and J ends, which lost 7 bases and 10 bases, there was a span of 22 bases. The CDR3 totals 14 residues. This CDR3 reads CASTTGLVRSDQYF. CDR3 nucleotide sequence: TGTGCCAGCACCACGGGCCTCGTTAGGAGTGACCAGTACTTC.

This clonotype appeared a few times. The chain links TRBV29-1 to TRBJ2-5; D not certain. Germline V gene sequence: CDR1 SQVTM, CDR2 ANQGSEA. The CDR3 runs to 11 residues. With 2 bases removed from V and 5 bases from J, the gap between germline ends came to 6 bases. The CDR3 nucleotides read TGCAGCGTTGAATATAGGGAGACCCAGTACTTC. As protein: CSVEYRETQYF.

This chain links TRBV6-1 with TRBJ1-4; 8 nucleotides align to TRBD1. Per the germline V gene, CDR1 is MNHNS and CDR2 is SASEGT. Trimming cost V 7 bases and J 5 bases; bases outside gene matches: 6. There are 14 residues in the CDR3. Written as DNA, the CDR3 is TGTGCCAGCACCCAGGGACAGGAGAATGAAAAACTGTTTTTT. Its translation is CASTQGQENEKLFF.

The DNA for the CDR3 is TGTGCCAGCACCTTTAGCGGGGTTCGCTGGTGGGAGACCCAGTACTTC. Translated, it gives CASTFSGVRWWETQYF. J is TRBJ2-5 and V is TRBV11-2; 8 bases line up with TRBD2. Germline V gene sequence: CDR1 SGHAT, CDR2 FQNNGV. J was trimmed by 5 bases and V by 7 bases; bases with no gene match: 15. CDR3 size: 16 residues. Looking up the rest from reference TRBV11-2 and TRBJ2-5 gives the full variable domain: EAGVAQSPRYKIIEKRQSVAFWCNPISGHATLYWYQQILGQGPKLLIQFQNNGVVDDSQLPKDRFSAERLKGVDSTLKIQPAKLEDSAVYLCASTFSGVRWWETQYFGPGTRLLVL.

The gene calls are TRBV19 and TRBJ2-3; D not resolved. V was shortened by 3 bases and J by 6 bases, with 10 bases between the two germline ends. This CDR3 is built from 13 residues. Germline V gene sequence: CDR1 LNHDA, CDR2 SQIVND (reference sequence). CDR3 residues: CASSISSSDTQYF. CDR3 in DNA: TGTGCCAGTAGTATTTCTAGTTCGGATACGCAGTATTTT.

CDR3 amino acids: CASRATGGYSNQPQHF. The CDR3 DNA sequence: TGTGCCAGCAGGGCAACAGGGGGATATAGCAATCAGCCCCAGCATTTT. This chain connects TRBV27 to TRBJ1-5, with 8 bases identical to TRBD1. J lost 0 bases, V lost 6 bases, and 7 bases had no gene match. CDR3 size: 16 residues. Germline CDR1 reads MNHEY; CDR2 reads SMNVEV (reference sequence).

This chain joins TRBV29-1 and TRBJ2-1; TRBD2 aligns across 12 bases. The V and J ends lost 6 bases and 7 bases, in that order; junction bases with no gene match: 4. The CDR3 has 13 residues. Germline loops: CDR1 SQVTM, CDR2 ANQGSEA. The CDR3 loop reads CSVTSGSSNEQFF. CDR3 coding DNA: TGCAGCGTGACTAGCGGGAGTTCAAATGAGCAGTTCTTC.

This clonotype was counted a few times. This sequence joins TRBV12-3 or TRBV12-4 and TRBJ2-1; D remains unclear. Trimming cost V 2 bases and J 9 bases, with 5 bases left between them. There are 11 residues in the CDR3. The CDR3 DNA is TGTGCCAGCAGTTTAACGGCTGAGCAGTTCTTC. Translated, it gives CASSLTAEQFF.

The V and J genes are TRBV19 and TRBJ2-7; 9 bases fit TRBD1. Germline V gene data show CDR1 as LNHDA and CDR2 as SQIVND (reference sequence). V lost 4 bases, J lost 3 bases, and 4 bases stayed unmatched. CDR3 length equals 14 residues. CDR3 residues: CASSTDRGGYEQYF. The CDR3 bases are TGTGCCAGTAGTACGGACAGGGGCGGCTACGAGCAGTACTTC. Based on the CDR3 plus reference TRBV19 and TRBJ2-7, the full variable domain is DGGITQSPKYLFRKEGQNVTLSCEQNLNHDAMYWYRQDPGQGLRLIYYSQIVNDFQKGDIAEGYSVSREKKESFPLTVTSAQKNPTAFYLCASSTDRGGYEQYFGPGTRLTVT.

This clonotype was counted ten times or more. This sequence joins TRBV30 and TRBJ2-7; D possibly corresponds to TRBD1 (7 bases). The CDR3 is 15 amino acids. V was pared by 3 bases and J by 0 bases, with 15 bases between. The germline CDR1 and CDR2 sequences are GTSNPN and SVGIG (reference sequence). The CDR3 spells CAWSPGGTVSYEQYF. In DNA, the CDR3 is TGTGCCTGGAGCCCTGGGGGGACAGTCTCCTACGAGCAGTACTTC.

The chain joins TRBV29-1 to TRBJ1-1; the match to TRBD1 covers 8 bases. The CDR3 spans 13 residues. Germline V lookup: CDR1 SQVTM, CDR2 ANQGSEA. V was clipped by 3 bases and J by 10 bases; unmatched bases: 10. CDR3 bases: TGCAGCGTTGAGTGGACAGGGTCGTTTGGAGCTTTCTTT. Amino acid sequence: CSVEWTGSFGAFF.

This clonotype came up a few times. The chain links TRBV27 to TRBJ1-1; D is unresolved. V lost 7 bases, J lost 8 bases, and 14 bases lay in between. Per germline, CDR1 MNHEY and CDR2 SMNVEV (reference sequence). The CDR3 extends over 12 amino acids. The CDR3, as DNA: TGTGCCAGCATCACAACCGGGAGGGAAGCTTTCTTT. Translation: CASITTGREAFF.

CDR3 sequence reads: CASSISGTGSYEQYF. The CDR3 coding sequence is TGTGCCAGTAGTATTTCCGGGACGGGCTCCTACGAGCAGTACTTC. The V call is TRBV19, the J call TRBJ2-7, with D possibly being TRBD1 or TRBD2 (5 bases each). Per germline, CDR1 LNHDA and CDR2 SQIVND (reference sequence). The length of the CDR3 is 15 residues. Trimming stripped 3 bases from V and 0 bases from J, with 12 bases between.

This clonotype was counted a few times. The J gene is TRBJ2-3, the V gene TRBV20-1, with D tentatively TRBD1 or TRBD2 (5 bases each). V shed 6 bases and J shed 1 base, with 11 bases lying between them. Per the germline V gene, CDR1 is DFQATT and CDR2 is SNEGSKA (reference sequence). The CDR3 consists of 13 residues. The CDR3 sequence is CSARRGGTDTQYF. CDR3 coding DNA: TGCAGTGCCAGACGAGGGGGCACAGATACGCAGTATTTT.

CDR3 region: CSVERHRLAGGSTTGTDTQYF. CDR3 bases: TGCAGCGTCGAACGACACAGACTAGCGGGAGGGTCCACAACTGGCACAGATACGCAGTATTTT. The J gene is TRBJ2-3, the V gene TRBV29-1; 14 bases line up with TRBD2. CDR1 and CDR2 (germline): SQVTM, ANQGSEA. The CDR3 sequence is 21 residues long. J gave up 1 base and V 6 bases, and 21 bases lay outside the gene matches.

There are a few counts of this clonotype. The chain combines TRBV11-2 with TRBJ2-7; TRBD2 is a possible D gene (6 bases). V dropped 7 bases and J dropped 6 bases, with 25 bases sitting between them. Germline lookup yields CDR1 SGHAT and CDR2 FQNNGV. The CDR3 length is 16 residues. DNA of the CDR3: TGTGCCAGCACCTTGCGACGAGGAGGGCAGTCGGGCGAGCAGTACTTC. Translated, it gives CASTLRRGGQSGEQYF.

V and J are TRBV29-1 and TRBJ2-3; 10 bases are a match to TRBD2. Germline CDR1 reads SQVTM; CDR2 reads ANQGSEA. This CDR3 region has 16 residues. Trimming removed 1 base from V and 1 base from J; junction bases left unmatched: 5. Written as DNA, the CDR3 is TGCAGCGTTGAAGTTCTAGCGGGAGCGGGCACAGATACGCAGTATTTT. Protein sequence: CSVEVLAGAGTDTQYF.

The V gene is TRBV19, the J gene TRBJ2-7, with TRBD2 identical over 11 bases. Germline V gene lookup returns CDR1 LNHDA and CDR2 SQIVND (reference sequence). CDR3 length equals 13 residues. The V gene end was trimmed by 4 bases and the J gene end by 7 bases; junction bases not matched to a gene: 3. The CDR3 DNA is TGTGCCAGTAGTAGACTAGCGGGACAGGAGCAGTACGTC. Translated: CASSRLAGQEQYV.

The chain links TRBV19 to TRBJ2-7; D gene uncertain. V was cut by 7 bases and J by 7 bases, with 17 bases left in between. The germline V gene encodes CDR1 LNHDA and CDR2 SQIVND (reference sequence). CDR3 length: 13 residues. CDR3 DNA: TGTGCCAGTACCCCGGAAGGGTCTGGAGAGCAGTACTTC. Its protein product is CASTPEGSGEQYF.

The chain couples TRBV13 to TRBJ2-1, with a possible D match to TRBD1 (6 bases). Germline V CDR1 and CDR2: PRHDT, FYEKMQ (reference sequence). The CDR3 sequence is 17 residues long. Trimming stripped 10 bases from V and 4 bases from J, with 26 bases between. The CDR3 DNA is TGTGCCACCCCAGGCCACAGGGCCCAGAGGGTATACAATGAGCAGTTCTTC. This sequence encodes CATPGHRAQRVYNEQFF.

The chain recombines TRBV29-1 with TRBJ2-5; no clear D gene. The CDR3 spans 13 residues. CDR1 is SQVTM, CDR2 ANQGSEA, per germline. V was pared by 4 bases and J by 1 base, with 10 bases between. The CDR3 spells CSVVRHSQETQYF. CDR3 in DNA: TGCAGCGTTGTCAGGCACTCCCAAGAGACCCAGTACTTC.